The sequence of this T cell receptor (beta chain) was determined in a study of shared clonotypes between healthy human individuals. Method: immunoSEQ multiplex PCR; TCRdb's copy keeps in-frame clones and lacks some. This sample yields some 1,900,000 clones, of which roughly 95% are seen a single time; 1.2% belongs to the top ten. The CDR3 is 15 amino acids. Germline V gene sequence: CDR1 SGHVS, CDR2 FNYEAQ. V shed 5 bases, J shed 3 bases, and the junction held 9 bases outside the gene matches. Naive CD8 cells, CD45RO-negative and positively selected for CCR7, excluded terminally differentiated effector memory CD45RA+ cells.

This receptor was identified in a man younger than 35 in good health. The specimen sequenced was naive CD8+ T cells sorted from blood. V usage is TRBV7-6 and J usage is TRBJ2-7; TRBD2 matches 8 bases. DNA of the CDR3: TGTGCCAGCAGCCCTGGACTAGCAGATTACTACGAGCAGTACTTC. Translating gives CASSPGLADYYEQYF. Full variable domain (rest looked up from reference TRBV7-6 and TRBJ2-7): GAGVSQSPRYKVTKRGQDVALRCDPISGHVSLYWYRQALGQGPEFLTYFNYEAQQDKSGLPNDRFSAERPEGSISTLTIQRTEQRDSAMYRCASSPGLADYYEQYFGPGTRLTVT.